These 21 T cell receptor beta chains came from one sample sequenced in a study of blood T cell repertoires in COVID-19. TCRdb's copy holds only in-frame clones and misses some; the assay was immunoSEQ multiplex PCR. This table has 200,000 or so clones, approximately 84% appearing once. Sequenced input: peripheral blood. These TCRs come from a human donor with acute or convalescent COVID-19. The donor label of this sample is uncertain.

The chain combines TRBV30 with TRBJ1-2; maybe TRBD1 (5 bases). V lost 3 bases and J 0 bases, leaving 14 bases between the germline ends. The CDR3 is 15 amino acids. CDR1 GTSNPN and CDR2 SVGIG come from the germline V gene (reference sequence). The CDR3 reads CAWSRAGGANYGYTF. CDR3 sequence (DNA): TGTGCCTGGAGCCGAGCGGGGGGGGCTAACTATGGCTACACCTTC. The full variable domain, in which reference TRBV30 and TRBJ1-2 provide the parts outside the CDR3, is SQTIHQWPATLVQPVGSPLSLECTVEGTSNPNLYWYRQAAGRGLQLLFYSVGIGQISSEVPQNLSASRPQDRQFILSSKKLLLSDSGFYLCAWSRAGGANYGYTFGSGTRLTVV.

This chain connects TRBV6-5 to TRBJ2-7; 9 bases align to TRBD2. The ends lost 10 bases at V and 0 bases at J; junction bases unmatched: 4. The germline CDR1 and CDR2 sequences are MNHEY and SVGAGI. CDR3 length: 13 amino acids. The CDR3 bases are TGTGCCACCCTAGCGGGGTACTCCTACGAGCAGTACTTC. The encoded protein is CATLAGYSYEQYF.

The chain employs TRBV6-5 and TRBJ1-6; no clear D gene. The CDR3 extends over 14 amino acids. Trimming cost V 0 bases and J 7 bases, with 7 bases left between them. Germline CDR1 reads MNHEY; CDR2 reads SVGAGI. The CDR3 spells CASSYSGRNSPLHF. The CDR3 DNA is TGTGCCAGCAGTTACTCGGGCAGAAATTCACCCCTCCACTTT.

The chain combines TRBV3-1 (or the pseudogene TRBV3-2) with TRBJ2-2, with D perhaps TRBD1 (6 bases). Trimming stripped 2 bases from V and 5 bases from J, with 12 bases between. This CDR3 comprises 15 residues. The germline CDR1 and CDR2 sequences are LGHDT and YNNKEL (reference sequence). For the CDR3, the DNA is TGTGCCAGCAGCCAATTGGGCAGGGGAACCGGGGAGCTGTTTTTT. Translating it yields CASSQLGRGTGELFF.

The chain is built from TRBV19 and TRBJ1-5; 10 nucleotides match TRBD1. CDR3 length: 16 residues. The germline V gene has CDR1 LNHDA and CDR2 SQIVND (reference sequence). V gave up 6 bases and J gave up 6 bases; unmatched junction bases: 11. CDR3 in DNA: TGTGCCAGTAGCCCGAGGGACAGGGGAGTAGTTCAGCCCCAGCATTTT. Translated, it gives CASSPRDRGVVQPQHF.

This chain joins TRBV4-2 and TRBJ2-3; 9 nucleotides line up with TRBD2. The CDR3 consists of 15 residues. The germline V gene has CDR1 LGHNA and CDR2 YNFKEQ. Unmatched junction bases numbered 12, after V lost 4 bases and J lost 10 bases. DNA of the CDR3: TGTGCCAGCAGCCGGTCTAGCGGGACGGCGCAGGCGCAGTATTTT. This sequence encodes CASSRSSGTAQAQYF.

J is TRBJ2-3 and V is TRBV18; D might be TRBD2 (5 bases). The CDR3 is 16 residues long. CDR1 and CDR2 (germline): KGHSH, LQKENI. The germline V and J ends were trimmed by 1 base and 1 base, with 12 bases remaining between them. CDR3 in DNA: TGTGCCAGCTCACCACTTGGGCTAGCACGCACAGATACGCAGTATTTT. Protein: CASSPLGLARTDTQYF.

The rearrangement uses TRBV6-5 and TRBJ2-1, with D tentatively TRBD1 (5 bases). Germline lookup yields CDR1 MNHEY and CDR2 SVGAGI. V shed 0 bases and J shed 12 bases, with 15 bases lying between them. The CDR3 extends over 14 amino acids. The CDR3: CASSYSQGQSGQFF. As DNA, the CDR3 is TGTGCCAGCAGTTACTCCCAGGGTCAATCGGGGCAGTTCTTC.

J is TRBJ1-6 and V is TRBV5-1, with D possibly TRBD1 on 6 matching bases. Germline V gene lookup returns CDR1 SGHRS and CDR2 YFSETQ. This CDR3 is 15 amino acids long. V was pared by 0 bases and J by 7 bases, with 11 bases between. CDR3 residues: CASSLDGQRNSPLHF. The CDR3 DNA follows: TGCGCCAGCAGCTTGGACGGACAGAGGAATTCACCCCTCCACTTT. Supplemented by reference TRBV5-1 and TRBJ1-6, the full variable domain reads KAGVTQTPRYLIKTRGQQVTLSCSPISGHRSVSWYQQTPGQGLQFLFEYFSETQRNKGNFPGRFSGRQFSNSRSEMNVSTLELGDSALYLCASSLDGQRNSPLHFGNGTRLTVT.

CDR3 region: CASRSGLAAQETQYF. The CDR3 DNA sequence: TGTGCCAGTAGGTCGGGACTAGCGGCCCAAGAGACCCAGTACTTC. The rearrangement links TRBV19 to TRBJ2-5, with 11 bases identical to TRBD2. Losses at the gene ends were 6 bases for V and 1 base for J; bases not matched to a gene: 4. Germline CDR1 and CDR2: LNHDA and SQIVND (reference sequence). The CDR3 is 15 amino acids.

The V and J genes are TRBV24-1 and TRBJ2-2, with D perhaps TRBD2 (6 bases). CDR3 length: 14 amino acids. The germline CDR1 and CDR2 sequences are KGHDR and SFDVKD. The V end lost 2 bases, the J end lost 9 bases, and 12 bases lay between the germline ends. The CDR3 bases are TGTGCCACCAGTGATTCGGGGGACCACCGGGAGCTGTTTTTT. Amino acids: CATSDSGDHRELFF.

This chain uses TRBV6-5 with TRBJ1-2; TRBD1 aligns across 7 bases. The CDR3 loop spans 15 amino acids. Looked up from germline, CDR1 is MNHEY and CDR2 is SVGAGI. Trimming removed 2 bases from V and 4 bases from J; junction bases left unmatched: 7. CDR3 sequence reads: CASSYRRGAGYGYTF. DNA of the CDR3: TGTGCCAGCAGTTACCGCAGGGGGGCGGGCTATGGCTACACCTTC.

Concerning this clone: This CDR3 is also generated by other DNA sequences in the sample. The gene calls are TRBV10-3 and TRBJ2-1; 7 positions match TRBD1. Looked up from germline, CDR1 is ENHRY and CDR2 is SYGVKD. V was pared by 6 bases and J by 5 bases, with 1 base of the junction left unmatched. The CDR3 has 12 residues. The CDR3 sequence is CAISGTDNEQFF. The CDR3 DNA reads TGTGCCATCAGCGGGACAGACAATGAGCAGTTCTTC.

CDR3 loop: CASSQVGSRVGNQPQHF. The CDR3 DNA reads as TGTGCCAGCAGCCAAGTTGGGTCCCGGGTTGGGAATCAGCCCCAGCATTTT. This chain connects TRBV4-2 to TRBJ1-5; D remains ambiguous. The CDR3 has 17 residues. Between the trimmed V and J ends, which lost 1 base and 4 bases, there was a span of 17 bases. Germline CDR1 reads LGHNA; CDR2 reads YNFKEQ.

V and J are TRBV18 and TRBJ1-3, with 7 nucleotides matching TRBD1. V shed 2 bases, J shed 3 bases, and the junction held 7 bases outside the gene matches. The germline CDR1 and CDR2 sequences are KGHSH and LQKENI. This CDR3 region has 16 residues. CDR3: CASSPKTGIGGNTIYF. The CDR3 DNA sequence: TGTGCCAGCTCACCAAAGACAGGGATTGGTGGAAACACCATATATTTT.

The J gene is TRBJ1-5, the V gene TRBV28; 8 nucleotides agree with TRBD1. J was trimmed by 2 bases and V by 7 bases; bases with no gene match: 16. CDR1 MDHEN and CDR2 SYDVKM come from the germline V gene. This CDR3 spans 18 amino acids. The CDR3 DNA is TGTGCCAGCACTTCCACATCTCGGACAGGGCCCCGCAATCAGCCCCAGCATTTT. Translating it yields CASTSTSRTGPRNQPQHF. Looking up the rest from reference TRBV28 and TRBJ1-5 gives the full variable domain: DVKVTQSSRYLVKRTGEKVFLECVQDMDHENMFWYRQDPGLGLRLIYFSYDVKMKEKGDIPEGYSVSREKKERFSLILESASTNQTSMYLCASTSTSRTGPRNQPQHFGDGTRLSIL.

This clone was seen only a few times. CDR3 nucleotides: TGTGCCGGAAGACAGGGGGCAGGCAATGAGCAGTTCTTC. Amino acid sequence: CAGRQGAGNEQFF. The rearrangement uses TRBV30 and TRBJ2-1; 10 nucleotides match TRBD1. Germline CDR1 and CDR2: GTSNPN and SVGIG (reference sequence). There are 13 residues in the CDR3. V shed 8 bases and J 6 bases; nucleotides not matched to a gene: 7. Using reference TRBV30 and TRBJ2-1 for the parts outside the CDR3, the full variable domain is SQTIHQWPATLVQPVGSPLSLECTVEGTSNPNLYWYRQAAGRGLQLLFYSVGIGQISSEVPQNLSASRPQDRQFILSSKKLLLSDSGFYLCAGRQGAGNEQFFGPGTRLTVL.

This clone was counted once. As DNA, the CDR3 is TGCGCCAGCAGAGCGGACCCTAGCTCCTATAATTCACCCCTCCACTTT. Protein: CASRADPSSYNSPLHF. The J gene is TRBJ1-6, the V gene TRBV5-1, with D unclear. Germline V lookup: CDR1 SGHRS, CDR2 YFSETQ. This CDR3 comprises 16 residues. The V gene lost 5 bases and the J gene lost 0 bases, with 12 bases spanning the gap. The full variable domain, completed using reference TRBV5-1 and TRBJ1-6, is KAGVTQTPRYLIKTRGQQVTLSCSPISGHRSVSWYQQTPGQGLQFLFEYFSETQRNKGNFPGRFSGRQFSNSRSEMNVSTLELGDSALYLCASRADPSSYNSPLHFGNGTRLTVT.

The chain couples TRBV7-9 to TRBJ2-2; perhaps TRBD1 as D (6 bases). The CDR3 has 14 amino acids. Germline loops: CDR1 SEHNR, CDR2 FQNEAQ (reference sequence). V lost 6 bases and J 0 bases, leaving 8 bases between the germline ends. CDR3 residues: CASRDSANTGELFF. CDR3 nucleotides: TGTGCCAGCAGGGACAGCGCGAACACCGGGGAGCTGTTTTTT.

The J gene is TRBJ1-3, the V gene TRBV2; TRBD1 matches at 10 bases. This CDR3 has 13 residues. Germline V gene lookup returns CDR1 SNHLY and CDR2 FYNNEI. Trimming removed 8 bases from V and 5 bases from J; junction bases left unmatched: 3. The CDR3 coding sequence is TGTGCCAGCTCGACAGGGGGCAGAAACACCATATATTTT. This translates into CASSTGGRNTIYF.

V usage is TRBV19 and J usage is TRBJ1-3; D is perhaps TRBD1 (6 bases). This CDR3 contains 15 residues. V gave up 6 bases and J gave up 0 bases, with 12 bases separating them. The germline V gene has CDR1 LNHDA and CDR2 SQIVND (reference sequence). In DNA, the CDR3 is TGTGCCAGTAGCCCAGGGGCTACCTCTGGAAACACCATATATTTT. Protein product: CASSPGATSGNTIYF.